The present T cell receptor beta chain was sequenced within a study of tumor and adjacent non-tumor tissue in lung cancer (dated by TCRdb to 2016 to 2019). Describing the broader study: Of the cohort, around eleven patients had adenocarcinoma, 2 had squamous cell carcinoma and 1 had small cell lung cancer. TCRbeta CDR3 sequencing was performed on under 35 paired specimens, with one tumor sample and one normal lung sample collected per patient. The study compared bulk TCRbeta repertoires from lung tumor tissue and matched distant non-tumor lung tissue of about 16 lung cancer patients. Ages among the approximately 15 patients ranged from about 30 to 76 years, there were roughly ten men and 5 women, and disease was at TNM stage I to III. In total, sequencing yielded over 95 million productive TCRbeta reads, which works out to an average of about 3.9 million reads per sample. Study-level results and caveats: The sequencing platform is not named in the methods, and unique molecular identifiers are not mentioned. In normal lung, the top 100 clones accounted for a significantly larger cumulative share of the repertoire than in tumor tissue. With only roughly 14 patients in the cohort, the authors noted that larger samples and more detailed clinical data are needed. Because peripheral blood was not sequenced, blood TCRbeta repertoires in the lung cancer patients of the study were not examined. Younger patients had significantly higher TCR diversity, and higher tumor TCR diversity was associated with shorter overall and disease-free survival. TCR diversity (inverse Simpson) was significantly higher in tumor than in normal lung tissue (roughly 390 vs 170, P = 0.0075, Mann-Whitney U test).

Bulk unsorted tissue served as the source for RNA extraction, and RNA quality was assessed using a NanoDrop ND-1000 and an Agilent 2100. Donors were newly diagnosed lung cancer patients admitted for thoracic surgery in China between August and November 2014, without prior chemotherapy. Patients who had received previous radiotherapy or chemotherapy, or who had another concurrent cancer, were excluded from the study. Pieces of surgical tissue measuring about 1-2.1 cm3 were kept in RNAlater solution and held at -80 degrees C until needed. Receptor libraries were prepared by multiplex PCR. This sample was sequenced with an Illumina HiSeq 2500. TCRbeta libraries were built by three rounds of nested PCR using primers (Table S4), following protocols modified from ARM-PCR. Before sequencing, PCR products in the 200-500 bp range were cut out of the gel and cleaned up using the QIAquick gel extraction kit. On the study's bioinformatics: Trimmomatic was used to clean the reads, FLASH merged the cleaned reads into complete CDR3 sequences, and MiTCR assigned the sequences to V(D)J germline segments. Clonal diversity was calculated as the inverse Simpson's index using VDJtools. Productive reads were defined as in-frame sequences without a premature stop codon. In TCRdb, the public reads were trimmed at Q25 with fastp and aligned with MiXCR, with productive beta chains retained. Entries that share a CDR3 protein sequence are merged under the most common genes and DNA. The V and J calls reflect TCRdb's pipeline rather than the authors' work. The sample data list approximately 86,000 distinct CDR3 sequences, and 72% of these were observed just once. Of the sample, about a tenth is held by the ten largest clones.

A remark on this clonotype: What this receptor recognizes is not known. One end of the junction varies from germline; a read error may be responsible.

This receptor was taken from a woman between 35 and 50 years old with non-small cell lung cancer. Sequencing was carried out using lung tumor tissue.

The CDR3 region has the sequence CTSSFLGGSNSPLHF. The DNA is as follows: TGTACCAGCAGCTTCTTAGGAGGGTCGAATTCACCCCTCCACTTT. The V and J genes are TRBV5-8 and TRBJ1-6, with the D gene not clear enough to name. The CDR3 sequence holds 15 residues, the cysteine and phenylalanine included. CDR3 DNA only is kept here, 45 bases in frame from base 1. The germline V gene gives CDR1 as SGHTS and CDR2 as YDEGEE. The entire variable domain, with the stretches around the CDR3 drawn from the reference TRBV5-8 and TRBJ1-6 proteins, is EAGVTQSPTHLIKTRGQQATLRCSPISGHTSVYWYQQALGLGLQFLLWYDEGEERNRGNFPPRFSGRQFPNYSSELNVNALELEDSALYLCTSSFLGGSNSPLHFGNGTRLTVT.